These 26 T cell receptor beta chains were all obtained from the same sample, sequenced in a study of T-cell reconstitution after alpha-beta-depleted transplantation in children. The TCRbeta library incorporated unique molecular identifiers. In TCRdb, the PCR reads were re-called with MiXCR into one record per CDR3 protein. Of 530,000 or so distinct CDR3 sequences in the sample, 27% were seen once. Sequencing was performed on PBMCs, taken before TCRalphabeta/CD19-depleted stem cell transplant. The receptor source for this set is a boy under two years old with Wiskott-Aldrich syndrome, due to receive a stem cell transplant.

This sequence joins TRBV10-3 and TRBJ2-1; D unresolved. V shed 4 bases and J shed 5 bases, with 3 bases lying between them. This CDR3 has 11 amino acids. From germline, CDR1 is ENHRY and CDR2 SYGVKD. Here the CDR3 reads CAISANNEQFF. CDR3 DNA: TGTGCCATCAGTGCTAACAATGAGCAGTTCTTC.

In nucleotides, the CDR3 is TGTGCCAGCAGCTCCAAGCGGGAGGGGAGCATGTATACGCAGTATTTT. This codes for CASSSKREGSMYTQYF. The V and J genes are TRBV7-2 and TRBJ2-3; the match to TRBD2 covers 10 bases. The CDR3 has 16 residues. Germline CDR1 and CDR2: SGHTA and FQGNSA. The V segment lost 4 bases and the J segment 7 bases; nucleotides outside the gene matches: 11.

V gene TRBV7-2 combines with J gene TRBJ2-7; D might be TRBD2 (6 bases). V dropped 4 bases and J dropped 0 bases, with 37 bases sitting between them. The CDR3 runs 23 residues. Germline values: CDR1 SGHTA, CDR2 FQGNSA. CDR3 nucleotide sequence: TGTGCCAGCAGCTATCCTCCGAGGGCGTCTAGCGAAACATTCCTAACGATCTCCTACGAGCAGTACTTC. This translates into CASSYPPRASSETFLTISYEQYF.

This chain joins TRBV27 and TRBJ2-1, with 9 bases aligning to TRBD2. This CDR3 spans 17 amino acids. The germline CDR1 and CDR2 sequences are MNHEY and SMNVEV (reference sequence). With 1 base clipped from V and 2 bases from J, the junction kept 6 bases outside the gene matches. CDR3 sequence: CASSLFALAGAYNEQFF. The DNA of the CDR3 is TGTGCCAGCAGTTTATTCGCACTAGCGGGTGCCTACAATGAGCAGTTCTTC.

This rearrangement joins TRBV3-1 to TRBJ1-2; D unresolved. The germline V gene has CDR1 LGHDT and CDR2 YNNKEL (reference sequence). The CDR3 consists of 15 residues. V lost 8 bases and J 7 bases, leaving 23 bases between the germline ends. The CDR3 sequence is CASRSGPLGPGGYTF. In nucleotides, the CDR3 is TGTGCCAGCCGCTCGGGCCCCCTAGGTCCGGGTGGCTACACCTTC.

This clonotype has ten or more counts. The V gene is TRBV5-1, the J gene TRBJ2-3; maybe TRBD2 (5 bases). V dropped 4 bases and J dropped 1 base, with 10 bases sitting between them. The CDR3 consists of 14 residues. Germline V gene lookup returns CDR1 SGHRS and CDR2 YFSETQ. The CDR3 DNA is TGCGCCAGCAGCGGTGATAGCGGCACAGATACGCAGTATTTT. Translated, it gives CASSGDSGTDTQYF.

This clonotype came up a few times. The genes are TRBV12-3 or TRBV12-4 and TRBJ2-2; D is possibly TRBD1 or TRBD2 (5 bases each). V dropped 4 bases and J dropped 0 bases, with 12 bases sitting between them. This CDR3 is built from 16 residues. CDR3 nucleotide sequence: TGTGCCAGCAGTTCCGGGACCGCTCCGAACACCGGGGAGCTGTTTTTT. It codes for CASSSGTAPNTGELFF.

The chain recombines TRBV4-1 with TRBJ2-5, with 13 bases aligning to TRBD2. This CDR3 has 19 amino acids. In germline, CDR1 is MGHRA, CDR2 YSYEKL. J was trimmed by 3 bases and V by 0 bases; bases with no gene match: 10. CDR3 region: CASSQDRTSGRAGEETQYF. The DNA of the CDR3 is TGCGCCAGCAGCCAAGACCGAACTAGCGGGAGGGCCGGGGAAGAGACCCAGTACTTC.

The chain is built from TRBV5-1 and TRBJ2-7; the match to TRBD1 covers 11 bases. V shed 4 bases and J 6 bases; nucleotides not matched to a gene: 9. This CDR3 is built from 15 residues. Germline lookup yields CDR1 SGHRS and CDR2 YFSETQ. CDR3 amino acids: CASSPTGQGDVEQYF. The CDR3, as DNA: TGCGCCAGCAGCCCGACGGGACAGGGGGATGTCGAGCAGTACTTC. Together with reference TRBV5-1 and TRBJ2-7, the CDR3 gives the full variable domain: KAGVTQTPRYLIKTRGQQVTLSCSPISGHRSVSWYQQTPGQGLQFLFEYFSETQRNKGNFPGRFSGRQFSNSRSEMNVSTLELGDSALYLCASSPTGQGDVEQYFGPGTRLTVT.

This chain uses TRBV4-1 with TRBJ2-7, with D perhaps being TRBD1 or TRBD2 (5 bases each). Germline CDR1 MGHRA, CDR2 YSYEKL. This CDR3 has 13 residues. V lost 2 bases and J lost 6, with 11 bases in between. In DNA, the CDR3 is TGCGCCAGCAGCCAAACTGGGGACCGCGAGCAGTACTTC. This encodes CASSQTGDREQYF.

V usage is TRBV5-1 and J usage is TRBJ2-3; weak D call: TRBD2 (5 bases). From germline, CDR1 is SGHRS and CDR2 YFSETQ. This CDR3 is built from 14 residues. V dropped 0 bases and J dropped 4 bases, with 9 bases sitting between them. CDR3 sequence reads: CASSLELESDTQYF. Here the CDR3 DNA reads TGCGCCAGCAGCTTGGAACTAGAATCAGATACGCAGTATTTT. Looking up the rest from reference TRBV5-1 and TRBJ2-3 gives the full variable domain: KAGVTQTPRYLIKTRGQQVTLSCSPISGHRSVSWYQQTPGQGLQFLFEYFSETQRNKGNFPGRFSGRQFSNSRSEMNVSTLELGDSALYLCASSLELESDTQYFGPGTRLTVL.

This clonotype was observed a handful of times. This chain joins TRBV20-1 and TRBJ2-7, with 7 positions matching TRBD2. CDR1 DFQATT and CDR2 SNEGSKA come from the germline V gene (reference sequence). The CDR3 covers 13 residues. The J segment lost 3 bases and the V segment lost 0 bases, leaving 2 bases of the junction unmatched. The CDR3 sequence: CSARDGRLYEQYF. Written as DNA, the CDR3 is TGCAGTGCTAGAGACGGGAGGCTCTACGAGCAGTACTTC.

At least ten counts were recorded for this clonotype. Mismatch with germline at one junction end may stem from a read error. The chain employs TRBV5-1 and TRBJ2-2, with D possibly TRBD2 on 5 matching bases. There are 12 residues in the CDR3. Germline CDR1 and CDR2: SGHRS and YFSETQ. CDR3 sequence: CASSPRGGELFF. CDR3 sequence (DNA): TGTGCCAGCAGCCCCCGGGGCGGGGAGCTGTTTTTT.

This clonotype was seen a few times. The chain is built from TRBV7-6 and TRBJ2-3; 7 bases fit TRBD2. Germline CDR1 is SGHVS and CDR2 is FNYEAQ. The CDR3 is made up of 17 amino acids. The V and J ends lost 3 bases and 1 base, in that order; junction bases with no gene match: 10. CDR3 in DNA: TGTGCCAGCAGCTTGTCGGGACTACTATTAGGCACAGATACGCAGTATTTT. It yields the protein CASSLSGLLLGTDTQYF.

Only a few counts were recorded for this clonotype. The CDR3 is CASSLRTSGTSTDTQYF. In nucleotides, the CDR3 is TGTGCCAGCAGCTTAAGGACTAGCGGAACTAGCACAGATACGCAGTATTTT. This chain uses TRBV11-2 with TRBJ2-3, with 10 bases matching TRBD2. Germline V gene lookup returns CDR1 SGHAT and CDR2 FQNNGV. The CDR3 is 17 amino acids. V trimming: 2 bases; J trimming: 0 bases; junction bases outside the gene matches: 5.

The V gene is TRBV15, the J gene TRBJ1-5; maybe TRBD1 (6 bases). The CDR3 has 18 residues. CDR1 LNHNV and CDR2 YYDKDF come from the germline V gene (reference sequence). V was pared by 4 bases and J by 0 bases, with 19 bases between. In DNA, the CDR3 is TGTGCCACCAGCATGAAGAGAAGGGGACATAATAGCAATCAGCCCCAGCATTTT. This codes for CATSMKRRGHNSNQPQHF.

This clonotype was counted a few times. The rearrangement joins TRBV9 to TRBJ2-5, with 9 bases that match TRBD1. Germline V lookup: CDR1 SGDLS, CDR2 YYNGEE. The V gene end was trimmed by 5 bases and the J gene end by 4 bases; junction bases not matched to a gene: 9. The CDR3 runs 15 residues. DNA of the CDR3: TGTGCCAGCAGTGGCCGGGACAGGGCTCGAGAGACCCAGTACTTC. This encodes CASSGRDRARETQYF.

The chain links TRBV27 to TRBJ2-4, with 7 bases aligning to TRBD2. Germline V gene data show CDR1 as MNHEY and CDR2 as SMNVEV (reference sequence). The V gene end was trimmed by 6 bases and the J gene end by 0 bases; junction bases not matched to a gene: 5. The CDR3 is 15 amino acids. The CDR3 nucleotides are TGTGCCAGCAGGGCTAGCGGTTTAGCCAAAAACATTCAGTACTTC. It encodes CASRASGLAKNIQYF.

This clonotype was seen more than once but under ten times. V usage is TRBV4-1 and J usage is TRBJ2-1, with D maybe TRBD2 (6 bases). V lost 0 bases and J 6 bases, leaving 15 bases between the germline ends. The CDR3 runs 16 residues. Germline loops: CDR1 MGHRA, CDR2 YSYEKL. The CDR3 protein is CASSQEGGAGSNEQFF. In DNA, the CDR3 is TGCGCCAGCAGCCAAGAGGGCGGGGCTGGCAGCAATGAGCAGTTCTTC.

This clonotype was recorded a few times. The chain recombines TRBV4-2 with TRBJ2-2, with 14 bases lining up with TRBD2. Germline values: CDR1 LGHNA, CDR2 YNFKEQ. This CDR3 has 18 amino acids. J lost 0 bases, V lost 6 bases, and 6 bases had no gene match. DNA of the CDR3: TGTGCCAGCAGACTGGGGACTAGCGGGAGAGCGAACACCGGGGAGCTGTTTTTT. Amino acids: CASRLGTSGRANTGELFF.

This clonotype was found a few times. The gene calls are TRBV7-2 and TRBJ2-1, with 9 bases aligning to TRBD2. Unmatched junction bases numbered 9, after V lost 2 bases and J lost 7 bases. CDR1 is SGHTA and CDR2 is FQGNSA in the germline V gene. CDR3 size: 16 residues. CDR3 region: CASSLSGSGRGNEQFF. The CDR3, as DNA: TGTGCCAGCAGCTTATCAGGTAGCGGGAGAGGGAATGAGCAGTTCTTC.

This clonotype occurred a few times. The rearrangement uses TRBV10-3 and TRBJ2-7, with D maybe TRBD2 (5 bases). The CDR3 covers 12 residues. The ends were cut back, 3 bases at V and 12 bases at J, with 15 bases in the middle. Germline V lookup: CDR1 ENHRY, CDR2 SYGVKD. CDR3 sequence (DNA): TGTGCCATCAGTGAAGGTCGGGGTGGCCTGTACTTC. It codes for CAISEGRGGLYF.

The rearrangement joins TRBV5-1 to TRBJ2-3; TRBD2 is a possible D gene (5 bases). Germline lookup yields CDR1 SGHRS and CDR2 YFSETQ. The CDR3 loop spans 15 amino acids. Trimming removed 0 bases from V and 4 bases from J, with 12 bases in between. CDR3 sequence reads: CASSLGQVGADTQYF. CDR3 in DNA: TGCGCCAGCAGCTTGGGGCAGGTCGGGGCAGATACGCAGTATTTT. The whole variable domain, filled in from reference TRBV5-1 and TRBJ2-3, reads KAGVTQTPRYLIKTRGQQVTLSCSPISGHRSVSWYQQTPGQGLQFLFEYFSETQRNKGNFPGRFSGRQFSNSRSEMNVSTLELGDSALYLCASSLGQVGADTQYFGPGTRLTVL.

Only a few counts were recorded for this clonotype. This rearrangement joins TRBV30 to TRBJ2-7, with 7 bases aligning to TRBD1. V dropped 2 bases and J dropped 2; count of bases not matched to a gene: 6. This CDR3 has 14 residues. Germline V gives CDR1 GTSNPN, CDR2 SVGIG (reference sequence). The CDR3 spells CAWSIQTGAYEQYF. In nucleotides, the CDR3 is TGTGCCTGGAGTATACAAACAGGGGCCTACGAGCAGTACTTC.

The J gene is TRBJ2-7, the V gene TRBV20-1; the match to TRBD2 covers 12 bases. The germline V gene has CDR1 DFQATT and CDR2 SNEGSKA (reference sequence). V shed 4 bases and J 5 bases; nucleotides not matched to a gene: 9. The CDR3 has 15 amino acids. The CDR3 sequence: CSAKGSSGRAHEQYF. Written as DNA, the CDR3 is TGCAGTGCTAAAGGTTCTAGCGGGAGGGCCCACGAGCAGTACTTC.

The chain joins TRBV5-1 to TRBJ2-4, with D maybe TRBD1 (6 bases). Looked up from germline, CDR1 is SGHRS and CDR2 is YFSETQ. The CDR3 has 15 residues. Trimming pared 4 bases from V and 3 bases from J, leaving 14 bases between. In DNA form, the CDR3 reads TGCGCCAGCAGCATCTCGACAGGAGTCAAAAACATTCAGTACTTC. Encoded protein: CASSISTGVKNIQYF.